The T cell receptor (beta chain) under discussion was sequenced for a study of glioma-infiltrating T cells. Overall study findings and caveats: Non-neoplastic patients had below-expected tissue-blood divergence, while all gliomas exceeded expectation.

TCR alpha and beta CDR3 regions were amplified from RNA using iRepertoire nested multiplex PCR. MiXCR, run by TCRdb on the multiplex PCR reads, gives a single entry per CDR3 protein. Of approximately 130,000 distinct CDR3 sequences in the sample, roughly a quarter were seen once. Trimming pared 4 bases from V and 6 bases from J, leaving 16 bases between. The CDR3 length is 15 residues. CDR1 and CDR2 from the germline V gene are LGHDT and YNNKEL (reference sequence). As concerns this clonotype: Its antigen remains unidentified.

The chain links TRBV3-1 to TRBJ2-1, with D possibly matching TRBD1 (6 bases). This clonotype originated in a human donor with low-grade glioma or glioblastoma, undergoing nonglioma brain surgery, or in good health (not recorded which). Sequences were obtained from glioma tissue, nonneoplastic brain tissue, or PBMCs (not recorded which). The CDR3 region is CASSRRTGQGNEQFF. CDR3 DNA: TGTGCCAGCAGCCGCCGCACAGGGCAGGGCAATGAGCAGTTCTTC.